This TCR beta chain was sequenced during a study of siplizumab effects on memory and regulatory T cells. The study, taken as a whole, reports: Researchers could map only a minor fraction of alloreactive clones to unstimulated subsets. Memory T cells appeared less diverse than naive cells, which seemed to contribute substantially to alloresponse.

Worth noting for this clone: Its matching antigen is unknown.

Repertoires were generated with immunoSEQ multiplex PCR, while TCRdb's copy carries only in-frame clones and drops some. The table shows around 100,000 clones, with roughly 94% occurring only once. The junction had 3 bases not matched to a gene; V was cut back by 0 bases and J by 3 bases. Germline assignment: CDR1 SGHTA and CDR2 FQGTGA. This CDR3 region has 16 residues. This receptor was identified in a human donor in good health. The genes are TRBV7-3 and TRBJ2-3; TRBD2 matches at 10 bases. The sample consisted of Tregs sorted from blood. The CDR3: CASSLTPLAGTDTQYF. The DNA of the CDR3 is TGTGCCAGCAGCTTAACGCCACTAGCGGGGACAGATACGCAGTATTTT.